This is a list of T cell receptor beta chains from one sample in a study of cytotoxic CD8 clonotypes in ibrutinib-treated CLL. The data were produced by immunoSEQ multiplex PCR, yet TCRdb's version contains in-frame clones alone and is incomplete. The sample gives over 65,000 clones, 70% to 80% of which show up once; about 4.4% is in the top ten. The material was PBMCs, obtained after 12 months of ibrutinib treatment. The receptors were sampled from a human donor with chronic lymphocytic leukemia. Both conserved end residues are trimmed from each CDR3.

J	V	length	CDR3
TRBJ2-2	TRBV7-9	11	ASSSLVPGELF
TRBJ1-2	TRBV11-3	13	ASSRDSRGDYGYT
TRBJ2-7	TRBV10-1	12	ASSGAPPSGGQY
TRBJ2-3	TRBV5-1	12	ASSPGQVTDTQY
TRBJ1-1	TRBV7-2	11	ASSPQVTTEAF
TRBJ1-5	TRBV27	13	ASSPQGTKGRPQH
TRBJ1-6	TRBV6-1	13	ASLRGWGGNSPLH
TRBJ1-4	TRBV6-6	12	ASSYSSTNEKLF
TRBJ1-1	TRBV7-3	12	ASSPVGGYTEAF
TRBJ2-1	TRBV7-2	15	ASSLVGGLSSYNEQF
TRBJ2-1	TRBV29-1	11	SVEDPGKDEQF
TRBJ1-6	TRBV6-5	12	ASTEGGGGAPLH
TRBJ2-3	TRBV27	13	ASSLSAERTDTQY
TRBJ2-7	TRBV18	13	ASSPPGGFFYEQY
TRBJ1-5	TRBV4-1	12	ASSQASGDQPQH
TRBJ2-7	TRBV7-9	11	ASSTHRDRGQY
TRBJ2-7	TRBV6-1	11	ASSEGVGDEQY
TRBJ2-7	TRBV4-2	13	ASSQEDRGPYEQY
TRBJ2-1	TRBV11-2	11	ASSGGYYNEQF
TRBJ2-5	TRBV9	11	ASSPEGRETQY
TRBJ1-1	TRBV10-3	11	AISESDRTEAF
TRBJ2-7	TRBV7-9	12	ATTPRGVGYEQY
TRBJ2-3	TRBV28	11	ASSSRGRDTQY
TRBJ1-1	TRBV10-3	12	AISEGRGRTEAF
TRBJ2-1	TRBV7-2	13	ASSLVGDRGNEQF
TRBJ1-1	TRBV4-2	14	ASSPAADTPNTEAF
TRBJ2-5	TRBV9	14	ASSVGALAEGETQY
TRBJ2-2	TRBV28	14	ASSFPQGTNTGELF
TRBJ2-5	TRBV30	15	AWSTGGPPRVQETQY
TRBJ2-3	TRBV2	14	ASSEVRRTSTDTQY
TRBJ1-1	TRBV7-8	13	ASTSVRGQNTEAF
TRBJ1-6	TRBV6-4	11	ASSVQGGSPLH
TRBJ1-1	TRBV2	11	ASSSLENTEAF
TRBJ1-4	TRBV7-9	13	ASSQPGTREEKLF